Listed here are 31 T cell receptor beta chains from one sample, sequenced in a study of siplizumab effects on memory and regulatory T cells. TCRdb's table, derived via immunoSEQ multiplex PCR, lists solely in-frame clones and lacks some. The sample contains 90,000 to 120,000 clones, approximately 94% of which appear only once. Sequencing was done on a sample of Tregs sorted from blood. The receptors here all came from a human donor in good health.

This chain's CDR3 is CASSIRASLQQFF. The CDR3 coding sequence is TGTGCCAGTAGTATAAGGGCGAGCCTTCAGCAGTTCTTC. The chain employs TRBV19 and TRBJ2-1; D gene ambiguous. From germline, CDR1 is LNHDA and CDR2 SQIVND (reference sequence). Trimming shortened V by 2 bases and J by 11 bases, and 13 bases separated the two germline ends. This CDR3 is built from 13 residues. Looking up the rest from reference TRBV19 and TRBJ2-1 gives the full variable domain: DGGITQSPKYLFRKEGQNVTLSCEQNLNHDAMYWYRQDPGQGLRLIYYSQIVNDFQKGDIAEGYSVSREKKESFPLTVTSAQKNPTAFYLCASSIRASLQQFFGPGTRLTVL.

This chain uses TRBV28 with TRBJ2-2; D gene ambiguous. The CDR3 spans 11 residues. Trimming cost V 11 bases and J 7 bases, with 11 bases left between them. CDR1 and CDR2 from the germline V gene are MDHEN and SYDVKM. The CDR3, as DNA: TGTGCCCGCCGTGGTGTCGGGGAGCTGTTTTTT. Protein product: CARRGVGELFF.

The V gene is TRBV27, the J gene TRBJ2-5; 7 nucleotides agree with TRBD1. The germline gives CDR1 MNHEY, CDR2 SMNVEV (reference sequence). V lost 5 bases to trimming and J lost 8 bases; unmatched junction nucleotides: 8. There are 13 residues in the CDR3. CDR3 sequence (DNA): TGTGCCAGCAGTATAAACAGGGGCGCAACCCAGTACTTC. Translation gives CASSINRGATQYF.

The gene calls are TRBV7-8 and TRBJ1-1; D is unclear. V lost 1 base and J lost 2, with 2 bases in between. Germline V lookup: CDR1 SGHVS, CDR2 FQNEAQ. The CDR3 spans 12 residues. The CDR3, as DNA: TGTGCCAGCAGCTTAGTTAACACTGAAGCTTTCTTT. Amino acid sequence: CASSLVNTEAFF.

V and J are TRBV6-1 and TRBJ2-7; 9 bases align to TRBD1. The CDR3 extends over 15 amino acids. Germline assignment: CDR1 MNHNS and CDR2 SASEGT. Trimming cost V 0 bases and J 2 bases; bases outside gene matches: 2. CDR3 sequence (DNA): TGTGCCAGCAGTGAAGCGACAGGGGGGACCTACGAGCAGTACTTC. It is translated as CASSEATGGTYEQYF.

The V call is TRBV11-2, the J call TRBJ1-1; D unclear. Per germline, CDR1 SGHAT and CDR2 FQNNGV. V gave up 3 bases and J gave up 3 bases, with 14 bases separating them. The CDR3 runs 15 residues. For the CDR3, the DNA is TGTGCCAGCAGCTTGGTTTACGGGCCATACACTGAAGCTTTCTTT. This sequence encodes CASSLVYGPYTEAFF.

The chain recombines TRBV19 with TRBJ2-1; TRBD1 matches at 8 bases. CDR3 length: 14 amino acids. With V trimmed by 10 bases and J by 4 bases, 9 bases remained unmatched. Germline V gene sequence: CDR1 LNHDA, CDR2 SQIVND (reference sequence). DNA of the CDR3: TGTGCCACTCGGCCAGGGGGCTCTTACAATGAGCAGTTCTTC. Its translation: CATRPGGSYNEQFF.

This chain joins TRBV6-6 and TRBJ2-2; TRBD1 matches at 9 bases. CDR3 size: 16 residues. After removal of 8 bases from V and 4 bases from J, the junction contained 11 bases not matched to a gene. Per germline, CDR1 MNHNY and CDR2 SVGAGI (reference sequence). CDR3 loop: CASLRGTGTFTGELFF. The CDR3 DNA sequence: TGTGCCAGCCTACGGGGGACAGGGACGTTCACCGGGGAGCTGTTTTTT.

The CDR3 DNA is TGTGCCAGCAGCTTGCAGGCTTTAAACTATGGCTACACCTTC. Its protein product is CASSLQALNYGYTF. The chain is built from TRBV5-5 and TRBJ1-2, with D unresolved. In germline, CDR1 is SGHKS, CDR2 YYEKEE (reference sequence). This CDR3 has 14 residues. The V and J ends lost 1 base and 2 bases respectively, with 9 bases between them.

The J gene is TRBJ2-7, the V gene TRBV27; TRBD2 is a possible D gene (6 bases). Germline CDR1 and CDR2: MNHEY and SMNVEV (reference sequence). V was clipped by 2 bases and J by 4 bases, with 18 bases between them. This CDR3 region has 16 residues. This CDR3 is CASSLGVGGKGYEQYF. The CDR3 DNA reads TGTGCCAGCAGTTTAGGGGTGGGGGGTAAAGGATACGAGCAGTACTTC.

The chain joins TRBV7-9 to TRBJ2-3; D is possibly TRBD1 (6 bases). The length of the CDR3 is 15 residues. Germline V gene data show CDR1 as SEHNR and CDR2 as FQNEAQ (reference sequence). Deletions cut 1 base from V and 5 bases from J, with 13 bases between. DNA of the CDR3: TGTGCCAGCAGCTTAGGCCAGGGGAGTTTAGATACGCAGTATTTT. Residues: CASSLGQGSLDTQYF.

The J gene is TRBJ1-4, the V gene TRBV5-4; 8 bases line up with TRBD1. Germline trimming cut 0 bases from V and 7 bases from J; bases unmatched to any gene: 2. CDR3 length: 14 amino acids. The germline V gene encodes CDR1 SGHNT and CDR2 YYREEE (reference sequence). The CDR3 DNA sequence: TGTGCCAGCAGCTTGGGCACAGGGGGTGAAAAACTGTTTTTT. Protein sequence: CASSLGTGGEKLFF.

The chain recombines TRBV6-5 with TRBJ2-7, with unresolved D. Germline lookup yields CDR1 MNHEY and CDR2 SVGAGI. The CDR3 has 15 residues. Trimming took 0 bases from V and 6 from J, leaving 15 bases between them. The CDR3 protein is CASSYSAYSYGEQYF. The DNA of the CDR3 is TGTGCCAGCAGTTACTCCGCGTATTCTTACGGCGAGCAGTACTTC.

The chain is built from TRBV5-4 and TRBJ2-7; TRBD1 might be the D (5 bases). CDR1 is SGHNT, CDR2 YYREEE, per germline (reference sequence). Trimming left V 4 bases short and J 4 bases short, with 21 bases between. The CDR3 extends over 16 amino acids. CDR3 protein: CASSEGDSLTTYEQYF. CDR3 in DNA: TGTGCCAGCAGCGAAGGCGACAGCCTGACCACTTACGAGCAGTACTTC.

J is TRBJ2-5 and V is TRBV27; 9 positions match TRBD1. The junction had 16 bases not matched to a gene; V was cut back by 10 bases and J by 4 bases. CDR3 size: 16 residues. Per the germline V gene, CDR1 is MNHEY and CDR2 is SMNVEV (reference sequence). CDR3 sequence (DNA): TGTGCCACCCCTGGGGGTAGGGACAGGGTGTTAGAGACCCAGTACTTC. As protein: CATPGGRDRVLETQYF.

The rearrangement joins TRBV11-2 to TRBJ2-5, with D possibly TRBD1 on 6 matching bases. Germline-derived CDR1 and CDR2 are SGHAT and FQNNGV. The germline V and J ends were trimmed by 4 bases and 4 bases, with 19 bases remaining between them. The CDR3 has 16 residues. The CDR3 reads CASSSVGALQVETQYF. The CDR3 region has the DNA TGTGCCAGCAGCTCCGTGGGGGCATTGCAGGTAGAGACCCAGTACTTC.

The chain is built from TRBV6-1 and TRBJ2-5; D tentatively fits TRBD1 or TRBD2 (6 bases each). CDR3 length: 15 amino acids. Per germline, CDR1 MNHNS and CDR2 SASEGT. The germline V and J ends were trimmed by 2 bases and 2 bases, with 12 bases remaining between them. The CDR3 loop reads CASSEQGTRQETQYF. The CDR3 DNA follows: TGTGCCAGCAGTGAACAGGGGACTCGACAAGAGACCCAGTACTTC.

The V gene is TRBV28, the J gene TRBJ1-2; 8 bases map to TRBD1. After removal of 6 bases from V and 4 bases from J, the junction contained 4 bases not matched to a gene. The CDR3 sequence is 13 residues long. Germline V gene sequence: CDR1 MDHEN, CDR2 SYDVKM. The CDR3 DNA sequence: TGTGCCAGCAGGTACAGGGGGATCTATGGCTACACCTTC. Translation: CASRYRGIYGYTF.

This clone was observed once. This sequence joins TRBV29-1 and TRBJ2-5; either TRBD1 or TRBD2 may supply D (5 bases each). Trimming left V 4 bases short and J 2 bases short, with 8 bases between. Germline V gives CDR1 SQVTM, CDR2 ANQGSEA. The CDR3 has 12 amino acids. CDR3 in DNA: TGCAGCGTTGTTTGGGGGCAAGAGACCCAGTACTTC. Protein: CSVVWGQETQYF. Combining the CDR3 with reference TRBV29-1 and TRBJ2-5 gives the whole variable domain SAVISQKPSRDICQRGTSLTIQCQVDSQVTMMFWYRQQPGQSLTLIATANQGSEATYESGFVIDKFPISRPNLTFSTLTVSNMSPEDSSIYLCSVVWGQETQYFGPGTRLLVL.

The V gene is TRBV15, the J gene TRBJ2-5; D gene unclear. This CDR3 is 13 amino acids long. CDR1 LNHNV and CDR2 YYDKDF come from the germline V gene (reference sequence). Trimming removed 0 bases from V and 8 bases from J, with 10 bases in between. CDR3 residues: CATSRDISGTQYF. CDR3 DNA: TGTGCCACCAGCAGAGACATTTCCGGAACCCAGTACTTC.

CDR3 nucleotides: TGTGCCAGCTCACAGCGAACGTCGTCGCACGAGCAGTACTTC. Residues: CASSQRTSSHEQYF. The V and J genes are TRBV18 and TRBJ2-7; no clear D gene. CDR1 is KGHSH, CDR2 LQKENI, per germline. V was clipped by 4 bases and J by 5 bases, with 15 bases between them. The CDR3 totals 14 residues.

The V gene is TRBV4-1, the J gene TRBJ2-7, with D unclear. The CDR3 is made up of 16 amino acids. CDR1 and CDR2 from the germline V gene are MGHRA and YSYEKL. The V end lost 0 bases, the J end lost 2 bases, and 14 bases lay between the germline ends. In DNA form, the CDR3 reads TGCGCCAGCAGCCAAGATTCGCGCAGGACGACCTACGAGCAGTACTTC. Translated, it gives CASSQDSRRTTYEQYF.

The chain couples TRBV5-1 to TRBJ1-1; the D is unclear. This CDR3 has 15 residues. Per germline, CDR1 SGHRS and CDR2 YFSETQ. V shed 4 bases and J shed 1 base, with 14 bases lying between them. The DNA for the CDR3 is TGCGCCAGCAGCCTGGCAGGTACTCAGAACACTGAAGCTTTCTTT. Its translation is CASSLAGTQNTEAFF.

The chain joins TRBV5-1 to TRBJ2-5, with D uncertain. With 3 bases removed from V and 4 bases from J, the gap between germline ends came to 13 bases. The CDR3 runs 14 residues. The germline CDR1 and CDR2 sequences are SGHRS and YFSETQ. The chain's CDR3 is CASSYGSQRETQYF. CDR3 DNA: TGCGCCAGCAGCTATGGCAGTCAGCGAGAGACCCAGTACTTC.

CDR3 sequence (DNA): TGTGCCAGCAGCTTAAGCTTGGGGGGGGGCCAGATCTACGAGCAGTACTTC. It codes for CASSLSLGGGQIYEQYF. This chain connects TRBV7-9 to TRBJ2-7; D is possibly TRBD2 (7 bases). The germline V gene has CDR1 SEHNR and CDR2 FQNEAQ (reference sequence). With 2 bases removed from V and 3 bases from J, the gap between germline ends came to 20 bases. The CDR3 is 17 residues long.

The V and J genes are TRBV19 and TRBJ2-5; D gene unclear. The ends were cut back, 6 bases at V and 5 bases at J, with 19 bases in the middle. This CDR3 has 15 amino acids. Germline loops: CDR1 LNHDA, CDR2 SQIVND (reference sequence). The CDR3 DNA is TGTGCCAGTAGGAAGGCAGACATTTCGTTGGAGACCCAGTACTTC. This encodes CASRKADISLETQYF.

This rearrangement joins TRBV18 to TRBJ2-5; D gene uncertain. The ends were cut back, 1 base at V and 1 base at J, with 10 bases in the middle. The germline gives CDR1 KGHSH, CDR2 LQKENI. The CDR3 spans 15 residues. The CDR3 spells CASSPRGQIQETQYF. For the CDR3, the DNA is TGTGCCAGCTCACCACGTGGGCAGATCCAAGAGACCCAGTACTTC.

This chain links TRBV29-1 with TRBJ2-1; 8 bases line up with TRBD2. This CDR3 has 15 amino acids. In germline, CDR1 is SQVTM, CDR2 ANQGSEA. V was clipped by 4 bases and J by 7 bases; unmatched bases: 12. CDR3 amino acids: CSVGWRGSGGNEQFF. The CDR3 DNA follows: TGCAGCGTTGGCTGGCGGGGCTCGGGGGGGAATGAGCAGTTCTTC.

V gene TRBV6-1 combines with J gene TRBJ2-5; 7 nucleotides match TRBD1. The germline gives CDR1 MNHNS, CDR2 SASEGT. J was trimmed by 5 bases and V by 4 bases; bases with no gene match: 4. The CDR3 runs 13 residues. The CDR3: CASSAQGWETQYF. Written as DNA, the CDR3 is TGTGCCAGCAGTGCACAGGGGTGGGAGACCCAGTACTTC.

This clone was observed once. V gene TRBV10-2 combines with J gene TRBJ2-1; D is uncertain. Trimming pared 6 bases from V and 4 bases from J, leaving 10 bases between. There are 13 residues in the CDR3. Per germline, CDR1 WSHSY and CDR2 SAAADI. The CDR3 protein is CASSAPVYNEQFF. CDR3 in DNA: TGCGCCAGCAGCGCCCCCGTTTACAATGAGCAGTTCTTC.

This chain uses TRBV10-1 with TRBJ2-4; 8 bases agree with TRBD2. V was clipped by 0 bases and J by 4 bases; unmatched bases: 2. The CDR3 covers 15 residues. Germline values: CDR1 WNHNN, CDR2 SYGVQD (reference sequence). The CDR3 sequence is CASSESKRGKNIQYF. The DNA for the CDR3 is TGCGCCAGCAGTGAGTCGAAGCGGGGGAAAAACATTCAGTACTTC.